Presented here are 10 T cell receptor beta chains from one specimen sequenced in a study of coeliac disease. TCRdb keeps only in-frame clones here, not all; method: immunoSEQ multiplex PCR. The repertoire holds around 2,700 clones, about half seen once, with more than 15% in the top ten. Sequences were obtained from intraepithelial lymphocytes from the gut. The receptors here all came from a man between 60 and 70 years old with celiac disease on a gluten-free diet.

This chain's CDR3 is CATSRSLSTDTQYF. The CDR3 region has the DNA TGTGCCACCTCTCGTAGTCTGAGCACAGATACGCAGTATTTT. The chain uses TRBV15 and TRBJ2-3; D is undetermined. The CDR3 contains 14 residues. The V gene lost 8 bases and the J gene lost 0 bases, with 12 bases spanning the gap. From germline, CDR1 is LNHNV and CDR2 YYDKDF (reference sequence).

In nucleotides, the CDR3 is TGTGCCAGCAGCTTAACTCTGACTAGCGGGGATAACTTAATAACCTACAATGAGCAGTTCTTC. Protein sequence: CASSLTLTSGDNLITYNEQFF. V and J are TRBV7-3 and TRBJ2-1, with 11 bases lining up with TRBD2. The V and J ends lost 0 bases and 2 bases, in that order; junction bases with no gene match: 15. The CDR3 extends over 21 amino acids. Germline V gene lookup returns CDR1 SGHTA and CDR2 FQGTGA.

The table lists this clone with a count of one. The chain has TRBV5-5 and TRBJ1-1; D remains ambiguous. The CDR3 has 11 residues. The V end was cut by 5 bases, the J end by 7 bases, with 9 bases between. Germline V gene sequence: CDR1 SGHKS, CDR2 YYEKEE (reference sequence). The CDR3 region is CASSTGIEAFF. As DNA, the CDR3 is TGTGCCAGCAGTACCGGGATTGAAGCTTTCTTT.

This clone has more than one count but fewer than ten. The rearrangement uses TRBV6-1 and TRBJ1-4, with TRBD1 matching 11 bases. V trimming: 6 bases; J trimming: 6 bases; junction bases outside the gene matches: 3. CDR1 MNHNS and CDR2 SASEGT come from the germline V gene. This CDR3 has 14 residues. CDR3 loop: CASRPGQGDEKLFF. Written as DNA, the CDR3 is TGTGCCAGCAGGCCGGGACAGGGGGATGAAAAACTGTTTTTT.

The V gene is TRBV7-2, the J gene TRBJ1-2, with D perhaps matching TRBD1 (5 bases). The CDR3 has 16 amino acids. V was pared by 2 bases and J by 6 bases, with 19 bases between. From germline, CDR1 is SGHTA and CDR2 FQGNSA. The CDR3 nucleotides are TGTGCCAGCAGCTTAAATTTCGGCAGGGCTTTAAATGGCTACACCTTC. Translation: CASSLNFGRALNGYTF.

The V call is TRBV7-2, the J call TRBJ1-2; a weak D match, TRBD1 (5 bases). The CDR3 length is 13 residues. Germline CDR1 is SGHTA and CDR2 is FQGNSA. The ends were cut back, 5 bases at V and 4 bases at J, with 11 bases in the middle. The CDR3 region is CASSLDIRYGYTF. The CDR3 DNA follows: TGTGCCAGCAGCCTGGACATCCGCTATGGCTACACCTTC.

This chain joins TRBV15 and TRBJ1-1, with TRBD1 matching 8 bases. The ends lost 1 base at V and 6 bases at J; junction bases unmatched: 4. The CDR3 sequence is 14 residues long. Germline V gene data show CDR1 as LNHNV and CDR2 as YYDKDF (reference sequence). CDR3 nucleotide sequence: TGTGCCACCAGCAGAGCCGGACAGGGCCCTGAAGCTTTCTTT. The encoded protein is CATSRAGQGPEAFF. The entire variable domain, with the rest obtained from reference TRBV15 and TRBJ1-1, is as follows: DAMVIQNPRYQVTQFGKPVTLSCSQTLNHNVMYWYQQKSSQAPKLLFHYYDKDFNNEADTPDNFQSRRPNTSFCFLDIRSPGLGDTAMYLCATSRAGQGPEAFFGQGTRLTVV.

V and J are TRBV5-4 and TRBJ1-1, with D possibly TRBD1 on 5 matching bases. The CDR3 covers 13 residues. The germline CDR1 and CDR2 sequences are SGHNT and YYREEE (reference sequence). V was trimmed by 5 bases and J by 7 bases, leaving 15 bases between them. Written as DNA, the CDR3 is TGTGCCAGCAGGGAGCTGGGGCGGGATGAAGCTTTCTTT. Amino acids: CASRELGRDEAFF.

This clone is medium-sized in the sample. This sequence joins TRBV6-4 and TRBJ2-1; 10 bases map to TRBD1. The CDR3 covers 15 residues. Trimming at V came to 4 bases and at J to 3 bases, leaving 3 bases not matched to a gene. The germline CDR1 and CDR2 sequences are MRHNA and SNTAGT. CDR3 nucleotides: TGTGCCAGCAGTGCCGGACAGGGGGACTACAATGAGCAGTTCTTC. Translated: CASSAGQGDYNEQFF.

The chain uses TRBV7-2 and TRBJ2-3; 7 nucleotides agree with TRBD2. The CDR3 contains 16 residues. Losses at the gene ends were 4 bases for V and 6 bases for J; bases not matched to a gene: 13. The germline gives CDR1 SGHTA, CDR2 FQGNSA. In nucleotides, the CDR3 is TGTGCCAGCAGCTCCCTCGTGTCTAGCGGTTTGGATACGCAGTATTTT. This gives the protein CASSSLVSSGLDTQYF.